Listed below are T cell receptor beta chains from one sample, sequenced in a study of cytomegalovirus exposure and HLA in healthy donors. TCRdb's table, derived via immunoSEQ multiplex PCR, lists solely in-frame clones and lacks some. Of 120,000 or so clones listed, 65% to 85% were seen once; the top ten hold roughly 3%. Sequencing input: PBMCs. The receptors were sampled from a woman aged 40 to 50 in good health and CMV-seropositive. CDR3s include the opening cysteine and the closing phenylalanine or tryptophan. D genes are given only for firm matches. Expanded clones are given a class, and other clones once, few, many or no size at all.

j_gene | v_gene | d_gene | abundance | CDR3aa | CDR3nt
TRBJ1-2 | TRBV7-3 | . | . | CASSLNPQGGYGYTF | TGTGCCAGCAGCTTAAACCCGCAAGGAGGCTATGGCTACACCTTC
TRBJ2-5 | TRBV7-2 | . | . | CASTLAGGRSETQYF | TGTGCCAGCACCCTAGCCGGGGGGCGGAGCGAGACCCAGTACTTC
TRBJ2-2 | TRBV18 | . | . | CASSPSVNTGELFF | TGTGCCAGCTCACCGTCAGTCAACACCGGGGAGCTGTTTTTT
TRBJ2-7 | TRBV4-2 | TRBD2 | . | CASSQRADTEAGGRHEQYF | TGTGCCAGCAGCCAACGGGCAGATACGGAGGCGGGAGGTCGACACGAGCAGTACTTC
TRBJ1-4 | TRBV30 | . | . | CAWSRAGLGEKLFF | TGTGCCTGGAGTCGGGCAGGGCTGGGTGAAAAACTGTTTTTT
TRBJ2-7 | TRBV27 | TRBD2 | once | CASSATLAGGSYEQYF | TGTGCCAGCAGTGCCACGCTAGCGGGAGGGTCCTACGAGCAGTACTTC
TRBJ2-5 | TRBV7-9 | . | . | CASSPLETQYF | TGTGCCAGCAGTCCCCTAGAGACCCAGTACTTC
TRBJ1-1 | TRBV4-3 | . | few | CASSQNQENTEAFF | TGCGCCAGCAGCCAAAATCAGGAGAACACTGAAGCTTTCTTT
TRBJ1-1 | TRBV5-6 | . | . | CASSLEQIRMNTEAFF | TGTGCCAGCAGCTTGGAACAGATACGAATGAACACTGAAGCTTTCTTT
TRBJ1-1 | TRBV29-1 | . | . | CSGELGTEAFF | TGCAGCGGCGAGCTAGGCACTGAAGCTTTCTTT
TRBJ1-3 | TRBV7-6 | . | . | CASSLTPYRNTIYF | TGTGCCAGCAGCTTAACTCCTTACCGAAACACCATATATTTT
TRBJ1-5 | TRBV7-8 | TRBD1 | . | CASTAMTGSNQPQHF | TGTGCCAGCACCGCGATGACAGGGAGCAATCAGCCCCAGCATTTT
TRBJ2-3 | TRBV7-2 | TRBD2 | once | CASSFRASGGSTDTQYF | TGTGCCAGCAGCTTTCGGGCTAGCGGGGGGAGCACAGATACGCAGTATTTT
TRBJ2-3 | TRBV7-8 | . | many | CASSLAPRGSTDTQYF | TGTGCCAGCAGCTTAGCCCCCCGGGGTAGCACAGATACGCAGTATTTT
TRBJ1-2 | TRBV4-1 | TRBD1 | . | CASSPGTARGYTF | TGCGCCAGCAGCCCTGGGACAGCCCGTGGCTACACCTTC